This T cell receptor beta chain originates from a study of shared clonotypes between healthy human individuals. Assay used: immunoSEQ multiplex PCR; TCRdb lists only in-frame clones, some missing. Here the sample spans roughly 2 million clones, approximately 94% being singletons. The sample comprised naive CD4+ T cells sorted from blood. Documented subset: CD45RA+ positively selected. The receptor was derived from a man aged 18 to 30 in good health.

CDR3 sequence (DNA): TGCGCCAGCAGCTTGTTCACCGACGAGCAGTACTTC. It codes for CASSLFTDEQYF. This chain links TRBV5-1 with TRBJ2-7; D ambiguous. V was trimmed by 1 base and J by 5 bases, leaving 7 bases between them. The germline gives CDR1 SGHRS, CDR2 YFSETQ. The CDR3 consists of 12 residues. Complete variable domain (other parts from reference TRBV5-1 and TRBJ2-7): KAGVTQTPRYLIKTRGQQVTLSCSPISGHRSVSWYQQTPGQGLQFLFEYFSETQRNKGNFPGRFSGRQFSNSRSEMNVSTLELGDSALYLCASSLFTDEQYFGPGTRLTVT.